The clone carrying this T cell receptor (beta chain) was seen a single time. The sample originates from a study of chemoradiotherapy in HPV16-positive cancers. Data came from immunoSEQ multiplex PCR; TCRdb stores just in-frame clones and leaves some out. Among fewer than 9,500 clones listed, more than 70% were seen once. The CDR3 is 15 residues long. Germline CDR1 reads MNHNS; CDR2 reads SASEGT. V was shortened by 7 bases and J by 5 bases, with 20 bases between the two germline ends. The sample was tumor tissue, taken from a patient who underwent chemoradiotherapy. This TCR came from a human donor with HPV-associated anogenital cancer. V is TRBV6-1 and J is TRBJ2-5; a possible D gene is TRBD2 (7 bases). The CDR3 loop is CASKRGRGLYETQYF. The CDR3 nucleotides read TGTGCCAGCAAGAGGGGGAGGGGCCTGTATGAGACCCAGTACTTC.